Listed here is a single TCR beta chain. The data are from a study of T cells after yellow fever vaccination. Via MiXCR, TCRdb re-called the 5' RACE reads, giving one row per CDR3 protein. The repertoire holds 60,000 to 75,000 distinct CDR3 sequences, with just over 6.5% as singletons. CDR1 and CDR2 (germline): SGHRS, YFSETQ. This CDR3 is built from 19 residues. Losses at the gene ends were 4 bases for V and 0 bases for J; bases not matched to a gene: 12. V is TRBV5-1 and J is TRBJ2-1; the match to TRBD2 covers 11 bases. This receptor was obtained from a man aged 18 to 29 who received the YFV17D yellow fever vaccine. The sample here was CD8+ T cells sorted from PBMCs, taken roughly 45 days after the first yellow fever vaccination. DNA for the CDR3: TGCGCCAGCAGCCGGGACTCTCTAGCGGGGGGCCACTCCTACAATGAGCAGTTCTTC. This gives the protein CASSRDSLAGGHSYNEQFF.